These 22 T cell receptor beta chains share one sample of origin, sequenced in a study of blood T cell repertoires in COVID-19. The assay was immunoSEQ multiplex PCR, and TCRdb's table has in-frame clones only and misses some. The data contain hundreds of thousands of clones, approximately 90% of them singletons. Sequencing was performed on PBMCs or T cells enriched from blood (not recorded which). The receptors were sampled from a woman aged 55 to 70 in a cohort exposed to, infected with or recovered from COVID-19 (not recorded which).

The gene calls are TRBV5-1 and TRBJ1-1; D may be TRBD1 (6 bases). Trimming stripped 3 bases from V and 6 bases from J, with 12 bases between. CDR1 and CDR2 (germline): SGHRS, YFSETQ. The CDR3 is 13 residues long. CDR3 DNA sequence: TGCGCCAGCAGCTCTGGACAGACCCCTGAAGCTTTCTTT. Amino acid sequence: CASSSGQTPEAFF. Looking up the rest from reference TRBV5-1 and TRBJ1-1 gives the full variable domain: KAGVTQTPRYLIKTRGQQVTLSCSPISGHRSVSWYQQTPGQGLQFLFEYFSETQRNKGNFPGRFSGRQFSNSRSEMNVSTLELGDSALYLCASSSGQTPEAFFGQGTRLTVV.

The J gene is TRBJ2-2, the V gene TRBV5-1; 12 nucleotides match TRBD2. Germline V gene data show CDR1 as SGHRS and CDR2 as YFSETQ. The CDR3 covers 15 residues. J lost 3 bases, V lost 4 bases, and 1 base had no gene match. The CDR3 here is CASSRTSGDTGELFF. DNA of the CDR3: TGCGCCAGCAGCAGGACTAGCGGGGACACCGGGGAGCTGTTTTTT.

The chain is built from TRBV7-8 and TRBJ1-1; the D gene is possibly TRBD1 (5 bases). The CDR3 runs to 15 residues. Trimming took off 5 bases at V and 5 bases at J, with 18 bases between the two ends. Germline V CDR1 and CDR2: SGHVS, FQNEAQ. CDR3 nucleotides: TGTGCCAGCAGCACTACCGGGGGTTCAGGGACTGAAGCTTTCTTT. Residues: CASSTTGGSGTEAFF.

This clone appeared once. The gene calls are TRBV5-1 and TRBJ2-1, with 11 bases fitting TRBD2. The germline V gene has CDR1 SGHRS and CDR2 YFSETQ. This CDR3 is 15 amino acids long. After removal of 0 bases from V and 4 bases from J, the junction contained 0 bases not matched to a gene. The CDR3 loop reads CASSLGLAGYNEQFF. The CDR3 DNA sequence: TGCGCCAGCAGCTTGGGACTAGCGGGATACAATGAGCAGTTCTTC.

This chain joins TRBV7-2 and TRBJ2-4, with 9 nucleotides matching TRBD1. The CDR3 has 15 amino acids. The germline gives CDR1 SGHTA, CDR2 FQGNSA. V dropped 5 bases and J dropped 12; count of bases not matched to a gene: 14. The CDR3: CASSQGGQGRRGQYF. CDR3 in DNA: TGTGCCAGCAGCCAGGGCGGACAGGGGAGACGTGGTCAGTACTTC.

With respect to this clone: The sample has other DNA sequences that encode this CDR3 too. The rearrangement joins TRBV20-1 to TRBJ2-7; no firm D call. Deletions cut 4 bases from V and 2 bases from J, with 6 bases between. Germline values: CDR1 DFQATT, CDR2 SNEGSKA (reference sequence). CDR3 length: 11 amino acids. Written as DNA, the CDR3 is TGCAGTGCTACCACGGCCTACGAGCAGTACTTC. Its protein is CSATTAYEQYF.

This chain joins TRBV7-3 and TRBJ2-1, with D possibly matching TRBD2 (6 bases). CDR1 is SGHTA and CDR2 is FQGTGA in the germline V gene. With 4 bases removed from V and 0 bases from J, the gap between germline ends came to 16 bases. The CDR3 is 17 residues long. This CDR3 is CASSSMGGLRSYNEQFF. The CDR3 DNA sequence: TGTGCCAGCAGCTCGATGGGGGGACTCCGCTCCTACAATGAGCAGTTCTTC.

The CDR3 nucleotides read TGTGCCAGCAGCTTGGGTACAGGGATAGCCAAAAACATTCAGTACTTC. It is translated as CASSLGTGIAKNIQYF. The chain employs TRBV11-1 and TRBJ2-4; D may be TRBD1 (6 bases). V was cut by 3 bases and J by 0 bases, with 12 bases left in between. The CDR3 loop spans 16 amino acids. CDR1 and CDR2 from the germline V gene are SGHAT and FQDESV (reference sequence).

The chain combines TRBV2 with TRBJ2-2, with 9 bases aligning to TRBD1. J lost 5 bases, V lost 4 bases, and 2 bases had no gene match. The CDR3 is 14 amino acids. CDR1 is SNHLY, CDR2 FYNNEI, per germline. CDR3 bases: TGTGCCAGCAGTGTTGGACAGGGGACCGGGGAGCTGTTTTTT. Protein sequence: CASSVGQGTGELFF.

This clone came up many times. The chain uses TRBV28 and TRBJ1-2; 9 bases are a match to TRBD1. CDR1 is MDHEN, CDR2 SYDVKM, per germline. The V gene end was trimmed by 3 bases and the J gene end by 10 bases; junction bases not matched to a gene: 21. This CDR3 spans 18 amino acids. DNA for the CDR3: TGTGCCAGCAGTTTCTCAGGGACAGGGCGAAGGGGCCCACGAAACTACACCTTC. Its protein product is CASSFSGTGRRGPRNYTF.

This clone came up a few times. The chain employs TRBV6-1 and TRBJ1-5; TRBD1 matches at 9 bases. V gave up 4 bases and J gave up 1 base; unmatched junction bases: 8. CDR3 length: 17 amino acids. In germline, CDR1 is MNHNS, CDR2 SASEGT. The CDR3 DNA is TGTGCCAGCAGTGGCAACAGGGGGCGCGACAGCAATCAGCCCCAGCATTTT. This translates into CASSGNRGRDSNQPQHF.

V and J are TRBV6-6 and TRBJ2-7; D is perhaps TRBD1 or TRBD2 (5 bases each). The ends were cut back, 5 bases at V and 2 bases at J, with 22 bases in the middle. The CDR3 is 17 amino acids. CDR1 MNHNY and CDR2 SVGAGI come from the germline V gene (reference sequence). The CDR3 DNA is TGTGCCAGCAGTAGATCAGGGAGTAGTGCTCGGACCTACGAGCAGTACTTC. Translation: CASSRSGSSARTYEQYF.

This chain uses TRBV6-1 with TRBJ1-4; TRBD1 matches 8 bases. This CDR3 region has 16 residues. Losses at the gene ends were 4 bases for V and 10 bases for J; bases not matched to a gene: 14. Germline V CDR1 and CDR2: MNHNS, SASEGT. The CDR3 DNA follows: TGTGCCAGCAGTGCCACACAGAGGGCAGGGGGCGGAAAACTGTTTTTT. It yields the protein CASSATQRAGGGKLFF.

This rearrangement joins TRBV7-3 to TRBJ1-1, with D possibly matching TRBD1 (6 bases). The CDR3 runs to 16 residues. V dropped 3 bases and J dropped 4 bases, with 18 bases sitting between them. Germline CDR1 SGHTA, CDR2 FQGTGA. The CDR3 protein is CASSFSGVERITEAFF. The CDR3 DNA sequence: TGTGCCAGCAGCTTCTCAGGGGTAGAGAGGATCACTGAAGCTTTCTTT.

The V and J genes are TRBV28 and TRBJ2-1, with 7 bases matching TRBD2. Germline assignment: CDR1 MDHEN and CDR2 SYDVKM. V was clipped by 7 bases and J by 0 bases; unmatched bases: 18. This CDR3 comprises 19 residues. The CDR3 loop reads CASNPLAGPRLSSYNEQFF. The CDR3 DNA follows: TGTGCCAGCAACCCCTTAGCGGGCCCCCGGTTAAGCTCCTACAATGAGCAGTTCTTC.

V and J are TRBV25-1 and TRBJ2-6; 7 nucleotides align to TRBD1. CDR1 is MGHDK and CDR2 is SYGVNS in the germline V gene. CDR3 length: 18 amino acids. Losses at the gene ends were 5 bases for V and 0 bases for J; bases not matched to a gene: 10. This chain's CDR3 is CASSKTGTAISGANVLTF. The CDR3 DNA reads TGTGCCAGCAGTAAGACCGGGACAGCCATCTCTGGGGCCAACGTCCTGACTTTC.

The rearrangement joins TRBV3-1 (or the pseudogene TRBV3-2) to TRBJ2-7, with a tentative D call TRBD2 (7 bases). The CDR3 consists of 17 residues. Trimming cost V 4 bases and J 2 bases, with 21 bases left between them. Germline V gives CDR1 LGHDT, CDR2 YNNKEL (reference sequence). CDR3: CASSRPSSRGRAYEQYF. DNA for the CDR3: TGTGCCAGCAGCCGGCCCTCGTCGAGGGGGAGGGCCTACGAGCAGTACTTC.

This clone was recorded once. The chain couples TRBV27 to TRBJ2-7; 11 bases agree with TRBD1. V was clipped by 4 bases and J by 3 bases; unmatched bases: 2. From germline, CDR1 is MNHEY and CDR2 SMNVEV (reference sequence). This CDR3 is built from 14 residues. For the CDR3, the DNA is TGTGCCAGCAGTTCGGGGACAGGGGGCTACGAGCAGTACTTC. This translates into CASSSGTGGYEQYF.

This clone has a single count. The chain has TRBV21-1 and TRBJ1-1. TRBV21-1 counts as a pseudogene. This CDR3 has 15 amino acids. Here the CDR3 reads CASSNGAGLNTEAFF. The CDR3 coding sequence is TGTGCCAGCAGCAATGGGGCGGGGTTGAACACTGAAGCTTTCTTT.

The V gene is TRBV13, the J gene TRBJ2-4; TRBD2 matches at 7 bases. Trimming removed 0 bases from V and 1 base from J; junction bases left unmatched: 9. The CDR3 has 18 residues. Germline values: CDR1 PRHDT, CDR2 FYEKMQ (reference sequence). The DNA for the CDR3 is TGTGCCAGCAGCTTAGGCCTTCGGGGAGGGGTGGCCAAAAACATTCAGTACTTC. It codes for CASSLGLRGGVAKNIQYF. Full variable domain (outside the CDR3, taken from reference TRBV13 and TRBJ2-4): AAGVIQSPRHLIKEKRETATLKCYPIPRHDTVYWYQQGPGQDPQFLISFYEKMQSDKGSIPDRFSAQQFSDYHSELNMSSLELGDSALYFCASSLGLRGGVAKNIQYFGAGTRLSVL.

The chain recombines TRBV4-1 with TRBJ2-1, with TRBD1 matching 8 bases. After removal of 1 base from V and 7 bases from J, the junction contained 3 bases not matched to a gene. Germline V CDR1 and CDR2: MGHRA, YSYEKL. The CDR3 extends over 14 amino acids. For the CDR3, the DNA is TGCGCCAGCAGCCAAGCCCGACAGGGGAATGAGCAGTTCTTC. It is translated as CASSQARQGNEQFF.

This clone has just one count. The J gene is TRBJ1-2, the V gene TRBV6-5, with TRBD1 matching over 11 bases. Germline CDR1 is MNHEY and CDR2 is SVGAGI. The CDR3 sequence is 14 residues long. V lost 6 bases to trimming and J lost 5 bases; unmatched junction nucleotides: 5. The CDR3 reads CASRGDRGKYGYTF. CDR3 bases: TGTGCCAGCAGGGGGGACAGGGGGAAGTATGGCTACACCTTC.